These 4 T cell receptor beta chains were all obtained from the same sample, sequenced in a study of OX40 agonist ivuxolimab in advanced cancers. Sequenced by immunoSEQ multiplex PCR; TCRdb stores in-frame clones only, minus some. The data show approximately 70,000 clones, roughly 82% seen once. Specimen: CD4+ or CD8+ T cells sorted from blood, collected in a trial of the OX40 agonist ivuxolimab. Receptors originate from an adult with an advanced solid tumor such as melanoma, head and neck, liver or kidney cancer.

The gene calls are TRBV4-1 and TRBJ2-4, with no clear D. Germline V lookup: CDR1 MGHRA, CDR2 YSYEKL. V lost 1 base to trimming and J lost 7 bases, with 20 bases between them. This CDR3 contains 17 residues. As DNA, the CDR3 is TGCGCCAGCAGCCAAGTAGAAGACATACGAATTGGCAACATTCAGTACTTC. Its protein is CASSQVEDIRIGNIQYF.

This clone appeared a single time. This chain joins TRBV6-4 and TRBJ2-6, with 7 bases aligning to TRBD1. V lost 2 bases, J lost 4 bases, and 2 bases stayed unmatched. Germline assignment: CDR1 MRHNA and CDR2 SNTAGT. The CDR3 runs 15 residues. CDR3 DNA sequence: TGTGCCAGCAGTGACAGGGGGCCAGGGGCCAACGTCCTGACTTTC. Amino acid sequence: CASSDRGPGANVLTF.

This clone is a singleton in its sample. The chain couples TRBV4-1 to TRBJ1-2, with TRBD1 identical over 7 bases. Germline-derived CDR1 and CDR2 are MGHRA and YSYEKL. The CDR3 consists of 15 residues. The V gene end was trimmed by 1 base and the J gene end by 8 bases; junction bases not matched to a gene: 10. CDR3 bases: TGCGCCAGCAGCCAAGCCTATCAGCAGGGGGAAGGCTACACCTTC. It codes for CASSQAYQQGEGYTF.

This clone was observed a few times. The V call is TRBV6-5, the J call TRBJ1-5, with unresolved D. From germline, CDR1 is MNHEY and CDR2 SVGAGI. With 2 bases removed from V and 0 bases from J, the gap between germline ends came to 11 bases. CDR3 length: 16 amino acids. The CDR3 DNA sequence: TGTGCCAGCAGTTACCATGGGTTTGATAGCAATCAGCCCCAGCATTTT. The encoded protein is CASSYHGFDSNQPQHF.